The 14 T cell receptor beta chains listed next were all sequenced from one sample in a study of T cell repertoires in cytomegalovirus infection. TCRdb reprocessed the reads with MiXCR, giving one entry per CDR3 protein. The repertoire includes about 230,000 distinct CDR3 sequences, 6.5% of them detected once, and about 6.3% sits in the top ten. The sample comprised PBMCs. The receptors here all came from a human donor in good health (CMV status not recorded). Some clones in this sample may be carry-over from other donors' samples.

This clonotype was seen many times. V gene TRBV7-2 combines with J gene TRBJ1-4; TRBD1 agrees at 8 bases. The germline V gene encodes CDR1 SGHTA and CDR2 FQGNSA. The ends lost 1 base at V and 8 bases at J; junction bases unmatched: 6. This CDR3 has 15 residues. In DNA form, the CDR3 reads TGTGCCAGCAGCTTAGTGGACAGGGTCGCGGAAAAACTGTTTTTT. Protein product: CASSLVDRVAEKLFF.

For this clonotype: This may be a read error, as it is one base from a much larger clone. CDR3 in DNA: TGTGCCAGCAGACAAGAGACCCAGTACTTC. Protein: CASRQETQYF. This chain uses TRBV7-6 with TRBJ2-5; D not certain. V was cut by 6 bases and J by 2 bases, with 1 base left in between. The CDR3 extends over 10 amino acids. CDR1 is SGHVS and CDR2 is FNYEAQ in the germline V gene.

The chain links TRBV6-2 or TRBV6-3 to TRBJ2-5; TRBD1 might be the D (6 bases). CDR3 length equals 15 residues. Trimming left V 6 bases short and J 2 bases short, with 16 bases between. The germline V gene has CDR1 MNHEY and CDR2 SVGEGT. CDR3 in amino acids: CASRQQGAGQETQYF. CDR3 nucleotides: TGTGCCAGCAGACAACAGGGAGCAGGACAAGAGACCCAGTACTTC.

In its sample, this clonotype was seen many times. Germline is not matched at one junction end, which may reflect a read error. The CDR3 loop is CASRVGPAGGHNEQFF. CDR3 coding DNA: TGTGCCAGCAGGGTAGGGCCAGCGGGGGGACACAATGAGCAGTTCTTC. V and J are TRBV9 and TRBJ2-1; 9 bases agree with TRBD2. Looked up from germline, CDR1 is SGDLS and CDR2 is YYNGEE. The CDR3 is 16 residues long.

This clonotype appeared many times. This chain connects TRBV29-1 to TRBJ2-1; 9 nucleotides match TRBD1. V trimming: 7 bases; J trimming: 1 base; junction bases outside the gene matches: 5. From germline, CDR1 is SQVTM and CDR2 ANQGSEA. CDR3 length: 14 residues. The CDR3 here is CSGLGQGSYNEQFF. CDR3 nucleotide sequence: TGCAGCGGTTTAGGACAGGGGTCCTACAATGAGCAGTTCTTC.

This clonotype was seen many times. This chain connects TRBV10-3 to TRBJ1-4, with D unclear. Germline V lookup: CDR1 ENHRY, CDR2 SYGVKD. Trimming shortened V by 5 bases and J by 8 bases, and 12 bases separated the two germline ends. The CDR3 has 13 amino acids. The CDR3 nucleotides are TGTGCCATCAGTCGAAGTGGTTCCGAAAAACTGTTTTTT. Encoded protein: CAISRSGSEKLFF.

This clonotype has a count of ten or more. The V and J genes are TRBV4-2 and TRBJ2-5; maybe TRBD1 (6 bases). The V gene's germline CDR1 is LGHNA and CDR2 YNFKEQ. V was shortened by 4 bases and J by 0 bases, with 9 bases between the two germline ends. The CDR3 spans 14 residues. The CDR3 DNA reads as TGTGCCAGCAGCCGACAGGACAACCAAGAGACCCAGTACTTC. It codes for CASSRQDNQETQYF.

This clonotype was picked up many times. This chain uses TRBV6-2 or TRBV6-3 with TRBJ1-2; D might be TRBD1 (6 bases). The ends were cut back, 6 bases at V and 5 bases at J, with 10 bases in the middle. In germline, CDR1 is MNHEY, CDR2 SVGEGT. The CDR3 spans 12 residues. The CDR3 sequence is CASRSGEYGYTF. CDR3 DNA sequence: TGTGCCAGCAGGTCAGGGGAATATGGCTACACCTTC.

Ten or more counts support this clonotype. This rearrangement joins TRBV7-8 to TRBJ1-3, with D hard to call. Trimming removed 6 bases from V and 6 bases from J, with 12 bases in between. The germline CDR1 and CDR2 sequences are SGHVS and FQNEAQ. CDR3 length: 13 residues. The DNA of the CDR3 is TGTGCCAGCAGTAAGGACCTCAAAAACACCATATATTTT. This gives the protein CASSKDLKNTIYF.

This clonotype was counted many times. The chain couples TRBV9 to TRBJ2-1, with a tentative D call TRBD1 (6 bases). Trimming removed 5 bases at V and 4 bases at J, with 16 bases between. This CDR3 contains 15 residues. Germline values: CDR1 SGDLS, CDR2 YYNGEE. CDR3 DNA: TGTGCCAGCAGTAAGACAGGCCCATCATACAATGAGCAGTTCTTC. Translating it yields CASSKTGPSYNEQFF.

This clonotype was seen many times. The chain uses TRBV7-9 and TRBJ1-3; no clear D. Germline V gives CDR1 SEHNR, CDR2 FQNEAQ (reference sequence). The CDR3 covers 16 residues. Trimming stripped 4 bases from V and 1 base from J, with 14 bases between. The CDR3 region has the DNA TGTGCCAGCAGCTCGGGCGAGGGTAGTTCTGGAAACACCATATATTTT. Its translation is CASSSGEGSSGNTIYF.

This clonotype was seen repeatedly, ten times or more. V usage is TRBV6-5 and J usage is TRBJ1-5; TRBD1 is a possible D gene (5 bases). The germline gives CDR1 MNHEY, CDR2 SVGAGI. V lost 6 bases, J lost 1 base, and 13 bases lay in between. CDR3 length equals 15 residues. The CDR3: CASRVTGLSNQPQHF. DNA of the CDR3: TGTGCCAGCAGGGTCACAGGTTTAAGCAATCAGCCCCAGCATTTT.

This clonotype occurred many times. The gene calls are TRBV14 and TRBJ2-2, with TRBD1 matching 7 bases. The germline gives CDR1 SGHDN, CDR2 FVKESK. With V trimmed by 1 base and J by 6 bases, 2 bases remained unmatched. The CDR3 sequence is 14 residues long. The DNA of the CDR3 is TGTGCCAGCAGCCAAGTGCAGGGGGCCGGGGAGCTGTTTTTT. As protein: CASSQVQGAGELFF.

This clonotype was counted many times. The chain couples TRBV7-2 to TRBJ2-7; possible D gene TRBD2, 5 bases. The CDR3 length is 14 residues. Trimming pared 6 bases from V and 1 base from J, leaving 13 bases between. CDR1 and CDR2 from the germline V gene are SGHTA and FQGNSA. CDR3 sequence: CASSSPTTSYEQYF. CDR3 nucleotides: TGTGCCAGCAGTTCCCCGACTACGTCCTACGAGCAGTACTTC. The full variable domain, rest sourced from reference TRBV7-2 and TRBJ2-7, is GAGVSQSPSNKVTEKGKDVELRCDPISGHTALYWYRQSLGQGLEFLIYFQGNSAPDKSGLPSDRFSAERTGGSVSTLTIQRTQQEDSAVYLCASSSPTTSYEQYFGPGTRLTVT.